Reported below is one T cell receptor (beta chain). The data were taken from a study of blood T cell repertoires in COVID-19. Study context: PBMCs, B-cell-depleted T cells, or T cells were the source of the cDNA or gDNA that made up the material.

Sequencing used immunoSEQ multiplex PCR; TCRdb keeps in-frame clones, though not all of them. The sample has 150,000 to 200,000 clones; about 87% are singletons. This clonotype was sampled from a man between 18 and 29 years old with active or convalescent COVID-19. The sequenced sample consisted of peripheral blood.

In DNA, the CDR3 is TGTGCCAGCAGCCCGGAGTACAATGAGCAGTTCTTC. It yields the protein CASSPEYNEQFF. The chain combines TRBV7-9 with TRBJ2-1; no definite D call. The CDR3 is 12 amino acids. The V gene lost 5 bases and the J gene lost 4 bases, with 6 bases spanning the gap. Germline loops: CDR1 SEHNR, CDR2 FQNEAQ (reference sequence).